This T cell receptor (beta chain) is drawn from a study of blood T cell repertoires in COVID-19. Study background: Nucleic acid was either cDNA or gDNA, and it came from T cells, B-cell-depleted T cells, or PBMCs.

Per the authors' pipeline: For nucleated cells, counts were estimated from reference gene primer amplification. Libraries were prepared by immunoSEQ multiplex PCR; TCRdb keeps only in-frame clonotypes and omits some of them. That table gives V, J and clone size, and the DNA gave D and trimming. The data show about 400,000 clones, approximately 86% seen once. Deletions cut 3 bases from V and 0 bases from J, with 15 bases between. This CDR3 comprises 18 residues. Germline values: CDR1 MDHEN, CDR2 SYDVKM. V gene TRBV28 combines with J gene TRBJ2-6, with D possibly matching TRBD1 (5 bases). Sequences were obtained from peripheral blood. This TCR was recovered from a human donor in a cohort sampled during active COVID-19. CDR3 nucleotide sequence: TGTGCCAGCAGTTTTCCGTCCAGGGCACTCTCTGGGGCCAACGTCCTGACTTTC. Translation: CASSFPSRALSGANVLTF.